What follows are 20 T cell receptor beta chains derived from one specimen sequenced in a study of response to subunit inactivated influenza vaccine. TCRdb re-analysed the RT-PCR reads in MiXCR, keeping a single row per CDR3 protein. The table includes more than 400,000 distinct CDR3 sequences, 7.2% detected once. The material was PBMCs from blood, obtained roughly 24 months after vaccination. Receptor source: a man aged 45 to 75 who received an inactivated influenza vaccine.

There are a few counts of this clonotype. This sequence joins TRBV4-2 and TRBJ2-1; no definite D call. The V gene lost 0 bases and the J gene lost 9 bases, with 21 bases spanning the gap. Germline assignment: CDR1 LGHNA and CDR2 YNFKEQ. The CDR3 runs to 17 residues. The CDR3 here is CASSQDPPSLSGGEQFF. CDR3 nucleotides: TGTGCCAGCAGCCAAGATCCCCCGTCCTTGTCCGGCGGTGAGCAGTTCTTC.

This clonotype was detected only a few times. The V gene is TRBV4-3, the J gene TRBJ2-2; 13 bases line up with TRBD2. V lost 0 bases, J lost 2 bases, and 9 bases stayed unmatched. CDR1 and CDR2 from the germline V gene are LGHNA and YSLEER. The CDR3 spans 20 residues. This CDR3 is CASSQEVLAGGVINTGELFF. The CDR3 DNA is TGCGCCAGCAGCCAAGAAGTACTAGCGGGAGGGGTAATCAACACCGGGGAGCTGTTTTTT.

V usage is TRBV20-1 and J usage is TRBJ2-1; D may be TRBD1 (7 bases). This CDR3 comprises 11 residues. CDR1 is DFQATT and CDR2 is SNEGSKA in the germline V gene (reference sequence). V lost 7 bases and J lost 9, with 13 bases in between. CDR3 loop: CSEGAGREQFF. CDR3 in DNA: TGCAGTGAGGGGGCGGGACGTGAGCAGTTCTTC.

This clonotype has at least ten counts. The chain uses TRBV5-1 and TRBJ2-1; D not resolved. CDR1 is SGHRS and CDR2 is YFSETQ in the germline V gene. V gave up 1 base and J gave up 6 bases, with 5 bases separating them. The CDR3 has 12 residues. CDR3 in amino acids: CASSLFPNEQFF. DNA for the CDR3: TGCGCCAGCAGCTTGTTCCCCAATGAGCAGTTCTTC.

There are many counts of this clonotype. The chain is built from TRBV13 and TRBJ2-2; D perhaps matches TRBD2 (7 bases). The CDR3 is 16 amino acids. Trimming removed 5 bases at V and 1 base at J, with 14 bases between. Germline-derived CDR1 and CDR2 are PRHDT and FYEKMQ (reference sequence). CDR3 region: CASSGGGPLNTGELFF. Here the CDR3 DNA reads TGTGCCAGCAGCGGCGGGGGCCCCCTGAACACCGGGGAGCTGTTTTTT.

The rearrangement uses TRBV5-1 and TRBJ1-3, with D possibly matching TRBD1 (6 bases). Trimming removed 6 bases from V and 0 bases from J, with 19 bases in between. Germline CDR1 and CDR2: SGHRS and YFSETQ. This CDR3 has 17 amino acids. CDR3 sequence reads: CASKAGAAQSSGNTIYF. Written as DNA, the CDR3 is TGCGCCAGCAAGGCAGGGGCCGCTCAAAGCTCTGGAAACACCATATATTTT.

There are a few counts of this clonotype. The chain carries TRBV12-3 or TRBV12-4 and TRBJ2-1; D gene unclear. This CDR3 has 12 amino acids. With 3 bases removed from V and 15 bases from J, the gap between germline ends came to 15 bases. The CDR3 nucleotides read TGTGCCAGCAGTTTTTCCCGGACCGAAGGGTTCTTC. Its translation: CASSFSRTEGFF.

This rearrangement joins TRBV10-3 to TRBJ2-6; D assignment may be TRBD1 or TRBD2 (5 bases each). The V end was cut by 7 bases, the J end by 0 bases, with 10 bases between. This CDR3 contains 15 residues. CDR1 and CDR2 (germline): ENHRY, SYGVKD. The CDR3 region has the DNA TGTGCCATCACCCGTGGGACCTCTGGGGCCAACGTCCTGACTTTC. This sequence encodes CAITRGTSGANVLTF.

V and J are TRBV7-2 and TRBJ2-5; 7 bases fit TRBD2. This CDR3 has 15 residues. Germline V gene sequence: CDR1 SGHTA, CDR2 FQGNSA. With 2 bases clipped from V and 1 base from J, the junction kept 4 bases outside the gene matches. The chain's CDR3 is CASSLWEGSQETQYF. The CDR3 region has the DNA TGTGCCAGCAGCTTATGGGAGGGCAGCCAAGAGACCCAGTACTTC.

The chain combines TRBV5-1 with TRBJ1-1; 8 nucleotides match TRBD1. CDR1 SGHRS and CDR2 YFSETQ come from the germline V gene. Trimming took 1 base from V and 4 from J; bases not matched to a gene: 6. The CDR3 is 15 residues long. CDR3 protein: CASSLRTGRGTEAFF. CDR3 nucleotide sequence: TGCGCCAGCAGCTTGCGGACAGGGCGAGGCACTGAAGCTTTCTTT.

This clonotype was observed a few times. J is TRBJ1-5 and V is TRBV7-2; D is unclear. Between the trimmed V and J ends, which lost 3 bases and 0 bases, there was a span of 9 bases. CDR1 SGHTA and CDR2 FQGNSA come from the germline V gene. The CDR3 totals 15 residues. The CDR3: CASSFSLDSNQPQHF. The CDR3 DNA reads TGTGCCAGCAGCTTTAGCTTAGATAGCAATCAGCCCCAGCATTTT.

This clonotype has only a few counts. The CDR3 DNA sequence: TGCAGTGCTTCTCCCTTAGCGGGAGTGGGTGAGCAGTTCTTC. Its translation is CSASPLAGVGEQFF. The rearrangement links TRBV20-1 to TRBJ2-1; TRBD2 matches at 9 bases. The CDR3 has 14 residues. CDR1 and CDR2 from the germline V gene are DFQATT and SNEGSKA (reference sequence). Germline trimming cut 5 bases from V and 9 bases from J; bases unmatched to any gene: 11.

This clonotype was recorded many times. The gene calls are TRBV7-2 and TRBJ2-5, with no clear D. Germline CDR1 reads SGHTA; CDR2 reads FQGNSA. The V end lost 5 bases, the J end lost 5 bases, and 15 bases lay between the germline ends. CDR3 length: 14 amino acids. The CDR3 coding sequence is TGTGCCAGCAGCAAGTACAGCCTGGAGGAGACCCAGTACTTC. It encodes CASSKYSLEETQYF.

This chain links TRBV24-1 with TRBJ2-1; D unclear. The CDR3 totals 13 residues. The ends were cut back, 5 bases at V and 6 bases at J, with 10 bases in the middle. Germline lookup yields CDR1 KGHDR and CDR2 SFDVKD. CDR3 nucleotides: TGTGCCACCAGTGGATATGGGGTCAATGAGCAGTTCTTC. This encodes CATSGYGVNEQFF.

This chain connects TRBV14 to TRBJ2-1; D perhaps matches TRBD2 (5 bases). The V end lost 4 bases, the J end lost 9 bases, and 13 bases lay between the germline ends. The CDR3 consists of 13 residues. Germline CDR1 and CDR2: SGHDN and FVKESK. This CDR3 reads CASSPVLLGEQFF. CDR3 DNA sequence: TGTGCCAGCAGCCCAGTGTTACTAGGTGAGCAGTTCTTC.

The sample holds a few counts of this clonotype. The CDR3 region has the DNA TGTGCCAGCAGTTGGACAGGGGCGTTCGGGTTCTTC. Its protein is CASSWTGAFGFF. V gene TRBV6-2 or TRBV6-3 combines with J gene TRBJ2-1; 9 bases agree with TRBD1. V gave up 4 bases and J gave up 15 bases; unmatched junction bases: 7. CDR3 length equals 12 residues. Germline assignment: CDR1 MNHEY and CDR2 SVGEGT.

In this sample, this clonotype turned up many times. The chain links TRBV12-3 or TRBV12-4 to TRBJ1-2; TRBD1 matches at 7 bases. The CDR3 is 13 amino acids. The V segment lost 3 bases and the J segment 4 bases; nucleotides outside the gene matches: 2. CDR3 coding DNA: TGTGCCAGCAGTTTTTCAGGGGGCTATGGCTACACCTTC. Amino acids: CASSFSGGYGYTF.

J is TRBJ2-4 and V is TRBV5-5; 7 nucleotides agree with TRBD1. The length of the CDR3 is 14 residues. From germline, CDR1 is SGHKS and CDR2 YYEKEE (reference sequence). The junction had 9 bases not matched to a gene; V was cut back by 4 bases and J by 8 bases. The CDR3 DNA reads TGTGCCAGCAGCGGCCAAGGGGGCGAGTACATTCAGTACTTC. Protein: CASSGQGGEYIQYF.

This clonotype was found many times. The chain carries TRBV3-1 and TRBJ2-5; 11 nucleotides match TRBD2. Per the germline V gene, CDR1 is LGHDT and CDR2 is YNNKEL (reference sequence). This CDR3 contains 16 residues. The trim removed 1 base at V and 2 bases at J, leaving 3 bases unmatched. DNA for the CDR3: TGTGCCAGCAGCCAAGGAACTAGCGGGAGTCAAGAGACCCAGTACTTC. Encoded protein: CASSQGTSGSQETQYF.

This clonotype appeared many times. The V gene is TRBV20-1, the J gene TRBJ1-1, with a possible D match to TRBD1 (5 bases). CDR3 length: 13 amino acids. Trimming shortened V by 6 bases and J by 9 bases, and 20 bases separated the two germline ends. Germline-derived CDR1 and CDR2 are DFQATT and SNEGSKA (reference sequence). This CDR3 reads CSARMGGVIKAFF. The CDR3 region has the DNA TGCAGTGCCAGGATGGGGGGAGTGATCAAAGCTTTCTTT.